The entry below gives a single T cell receptor (beta chain) sequence along with its context. The germline V gene encodes CDR1 SGHTS and CDR2 YDEGEE. The V and J ends lost 2 bases and 1 base respectively, with 9 bases between them. The CDR3 contains 14 residues. Some clones are missing from TCRdb's copy, which holds only in-frame ones; the method was immunoSEQ multiplex PCR. Of tens of thousands of clones in the sample, roughly 90% were seen once. The sample is drawn from a study of OX40 agonist ivuxolimab in advanced cancers. The rearrangement uses TRBV5-8 and TRBJ1-1; D gene uncertain. The sequenced sample was CD4+ or CD8+ T cells sorted from blood, obtained in a trial of the OX40 agonist ivuxolimab. This TCR was sampled from an adult with an advanced solid tumor such as melanoma, head and neck, liver or kidney cancer. CDR3: CASSLGRWNTEAFF. Written as DNA, the CDR3 is TGTGCCAGCAGCTTAGGACGGTGGAACACTGAAGCTTTCTTT.